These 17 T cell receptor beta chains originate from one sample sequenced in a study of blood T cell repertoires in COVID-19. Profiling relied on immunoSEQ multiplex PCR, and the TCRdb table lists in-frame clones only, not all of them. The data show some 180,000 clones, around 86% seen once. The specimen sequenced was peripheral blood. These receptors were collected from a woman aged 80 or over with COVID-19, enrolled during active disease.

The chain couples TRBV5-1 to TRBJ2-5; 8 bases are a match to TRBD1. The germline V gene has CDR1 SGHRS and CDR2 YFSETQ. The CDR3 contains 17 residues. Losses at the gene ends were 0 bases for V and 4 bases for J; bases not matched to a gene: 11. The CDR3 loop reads CASSLAGQGPRGETQYF. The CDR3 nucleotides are TGCGCCAGCAGCTTGGCTGGACAGGGACCAAGGGGAGAGACCCAGTACTTC.

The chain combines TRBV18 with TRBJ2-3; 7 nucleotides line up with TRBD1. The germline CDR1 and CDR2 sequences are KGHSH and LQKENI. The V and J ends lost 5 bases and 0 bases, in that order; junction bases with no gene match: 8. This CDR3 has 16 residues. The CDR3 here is CASSTQGVTSTDTQYF. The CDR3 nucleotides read TGTGCCAGCTCAACTCAGGGGGTAACAAGCACAGATACGCAGTATTTT.

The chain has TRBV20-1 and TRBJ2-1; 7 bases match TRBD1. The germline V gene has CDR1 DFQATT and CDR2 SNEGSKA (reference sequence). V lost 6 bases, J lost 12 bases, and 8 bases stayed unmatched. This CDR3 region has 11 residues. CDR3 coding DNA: TGCAGTGCCATATCTGAGGGGGCGCAGTTCTTC. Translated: CSAISEGAQFF.

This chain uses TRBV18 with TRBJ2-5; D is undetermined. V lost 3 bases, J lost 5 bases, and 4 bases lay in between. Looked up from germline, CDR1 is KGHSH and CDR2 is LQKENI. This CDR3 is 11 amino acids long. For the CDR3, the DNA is TGTGCCAGCTCACCGGAGGAGACCCAGTACTTC. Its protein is CASSPEETQYF.

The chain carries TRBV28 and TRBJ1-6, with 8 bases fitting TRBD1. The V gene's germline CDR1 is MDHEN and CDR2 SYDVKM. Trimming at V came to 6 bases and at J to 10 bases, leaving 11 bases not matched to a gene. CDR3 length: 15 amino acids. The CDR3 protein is CASRQPGGAGSPLHF. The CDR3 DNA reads TGTGCCAGCAGACAACCAGGGGGCGCGGGATCACCCCTCCACTTT.

CDR3 bases: TGTGCCAGCAGCCAAGAGACAGGCGGAGGCTACACCTTC. Amino acids: CASSQETGGGYTF. J is TRBJ1-2 and V is TRBV3-1 (or the pseudogene TRBV3-2); tentative D call: TRBD1 (6 bases). CDR3 length: 13 amino acids. V lost 0 bases, J lost 8 bases, and 10 bases lay in between. Per the germline V gene, CDR1 is LGHDT and CDR2 is YNNKEL (reference sequence).

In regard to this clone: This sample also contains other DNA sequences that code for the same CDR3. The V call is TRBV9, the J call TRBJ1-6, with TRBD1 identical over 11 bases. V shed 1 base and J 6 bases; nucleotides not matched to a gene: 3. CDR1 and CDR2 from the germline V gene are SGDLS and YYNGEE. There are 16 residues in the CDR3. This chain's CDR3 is CASSVTGQGVNSPLHF. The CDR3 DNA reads TGTGCCAGCAGCGTAACGGGACAGGGGGTTAATTCACCCCTCCACTTT.

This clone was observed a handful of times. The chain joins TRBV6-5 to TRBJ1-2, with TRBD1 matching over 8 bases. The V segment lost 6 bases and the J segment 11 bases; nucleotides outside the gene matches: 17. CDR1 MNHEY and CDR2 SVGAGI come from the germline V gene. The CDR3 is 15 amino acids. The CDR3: CASRLDRGGLRGYTF. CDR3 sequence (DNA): TGTGCCAGCAGACTCGACAGGGGCGGACTAAGAGGATACACCTTC.

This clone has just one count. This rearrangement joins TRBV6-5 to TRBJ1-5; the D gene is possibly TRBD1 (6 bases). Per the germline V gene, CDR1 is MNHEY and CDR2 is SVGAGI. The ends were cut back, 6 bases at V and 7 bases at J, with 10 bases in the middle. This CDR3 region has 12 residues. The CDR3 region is CASRQGGQPQHF. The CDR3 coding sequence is TGTGCCAGCAGACAGGGCGGCCAGCCCCAGCATTTT.

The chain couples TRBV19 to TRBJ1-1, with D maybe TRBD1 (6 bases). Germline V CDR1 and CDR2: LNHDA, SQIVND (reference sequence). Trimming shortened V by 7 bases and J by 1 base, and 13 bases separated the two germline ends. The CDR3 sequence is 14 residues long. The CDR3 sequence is CASTGDARNTEAFF. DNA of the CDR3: TGTGCCAGTACAGGGGACGCGAGGAACACTGAAGCTTTCTTT.

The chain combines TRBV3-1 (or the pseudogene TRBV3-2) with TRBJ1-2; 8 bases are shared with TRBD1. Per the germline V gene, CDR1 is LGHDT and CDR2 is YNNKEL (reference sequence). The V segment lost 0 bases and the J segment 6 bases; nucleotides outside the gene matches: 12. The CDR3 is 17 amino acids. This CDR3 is CASSQDGWDRTQDGYTF. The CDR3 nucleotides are TGTGCCAGCAGCCAAGATGGGTGGGACAGGACTCAGGATGGCTACACCTTC.

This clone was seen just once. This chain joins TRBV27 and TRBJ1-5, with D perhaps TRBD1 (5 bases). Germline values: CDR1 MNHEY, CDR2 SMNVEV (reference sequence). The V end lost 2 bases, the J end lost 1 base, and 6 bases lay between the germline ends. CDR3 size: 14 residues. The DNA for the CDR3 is TGTGCCAGCAGTTTAAGGGGCAGCAATCAGCCCCAGCATTTT. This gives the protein CASSLRGSNQPQHF.

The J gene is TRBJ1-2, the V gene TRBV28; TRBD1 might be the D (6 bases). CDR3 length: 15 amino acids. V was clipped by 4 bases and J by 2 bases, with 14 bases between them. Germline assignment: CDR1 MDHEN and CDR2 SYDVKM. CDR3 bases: TGTGCCAGCAGTTCAGGGGCAGGGAACAACTATGGCTACACCTTC. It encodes CASSSGAGNNYGYTF.

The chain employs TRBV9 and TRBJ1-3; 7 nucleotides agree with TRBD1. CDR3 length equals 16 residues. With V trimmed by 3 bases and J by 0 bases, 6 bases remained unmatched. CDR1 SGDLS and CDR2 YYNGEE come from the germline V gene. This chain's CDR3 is CASSEGDRISGNTIYF. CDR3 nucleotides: TGTGCCAGCAGCGAGGGGGACAGAATCTCTGGAAACACCATATATTTT. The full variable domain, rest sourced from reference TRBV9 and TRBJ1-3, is DSGVTQTPKHLITATGQRVTLRCSPRSGDLSVYWYQQSLDQGLQFLIQYYNGEERAKGNILERFSAQQFPDLHSELNLSSLELGDSALYFCASSEGDRISGNTIYFGEGSWLTVV.

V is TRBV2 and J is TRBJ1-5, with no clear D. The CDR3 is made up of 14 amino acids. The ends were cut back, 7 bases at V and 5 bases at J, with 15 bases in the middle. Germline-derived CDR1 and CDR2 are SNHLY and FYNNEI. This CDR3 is CASKHPDGDQPQHF. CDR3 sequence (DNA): TGTGCCAGCAAACATCCCGACGGGGATCAGCCCCAGCATTTT.

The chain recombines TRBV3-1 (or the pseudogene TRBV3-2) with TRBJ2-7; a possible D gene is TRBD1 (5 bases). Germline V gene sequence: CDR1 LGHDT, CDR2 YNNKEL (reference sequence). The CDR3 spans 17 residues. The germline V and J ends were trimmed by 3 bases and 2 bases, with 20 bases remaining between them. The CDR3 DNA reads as TGTGCCAGCAGCCACTCCCCAGGGAAAGGGAACACCTACGAGCAGTACTTC. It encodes CASSHSPGKGNTYEQYF.

CDR3 DNA: TGTGCCAGCAGTTTGGTAGTAAGCGGGAGCTCCTACAATGAGCAGTTCTTC. It is translated as CASSLVVSGSSYNEQFF. The chain recombines TRBV27 with TRBJ2-1; 8 nucleotides match TRBD2. Per the germline V gene, CDR1 is MNHEY and CDR2 is SMNVEV (reference sequence). V lost 3 bases and J lost 0; bases outside the gene matches: 7. This CDR3 has 17 residues.